This T cell receptor (beta chain) is drawn from a study of blood T cell repertoires in COVID-19. At the level of the study: Material from acute and convalescent COVID-19 was sourced from the United States, Italy and Spain. T cells, B-cell-depleted T cells, or PBMCs provided the cDNA or gDNA that served as material.

CDR3 size: 14 residues. The V and J ends lost 5 bases and 5 bases, in that order; junction bases with no gene match: 6. Germline CDR1 is MNHEY and CDR2 is SMNVEV (reference sequence). This clone has only one observation. Authors' analysis steps: By means of reference gene primer amplification, nucleated cell counts were estimated. Libraries were prepared by immunoSEQ multiplex PCR; TCRdb keeps only in-frame clonotypes and omits some of them. V, J and clone size derive from that table, while D and trimming were established from the DNA sequence. Of a few hundred thousand clones in the sample, roughly 87% were seen once.

What was sequenced was peripheral blood. This chain uses TRBV27 with TRBJ1-1, with 9 bases matching TRBD1. The receptor's source is a woman between 50 and 59 years old who had recovered from COVID-19. CDR3 protein: CASSPPGQGTEAFF. The CDR3 DNA follows: TGTGCCAGCAGTCCTCCAGGACAGGGGACTGAAGCTTTCTTT.